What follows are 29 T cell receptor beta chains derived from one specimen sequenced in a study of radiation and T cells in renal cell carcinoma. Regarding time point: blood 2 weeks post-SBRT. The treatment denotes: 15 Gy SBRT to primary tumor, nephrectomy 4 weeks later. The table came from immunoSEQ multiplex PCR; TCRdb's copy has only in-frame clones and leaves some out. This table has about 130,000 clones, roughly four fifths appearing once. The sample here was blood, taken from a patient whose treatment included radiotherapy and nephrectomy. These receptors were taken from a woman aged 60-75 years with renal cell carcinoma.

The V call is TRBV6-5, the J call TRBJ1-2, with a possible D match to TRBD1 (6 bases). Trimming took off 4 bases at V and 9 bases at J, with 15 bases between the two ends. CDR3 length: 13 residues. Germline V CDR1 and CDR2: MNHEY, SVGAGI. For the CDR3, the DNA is TGTGCCAGCAGTTTATCAGGGGTGTTAAGCTACACCTTC. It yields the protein CASSLSGVLSYTF.

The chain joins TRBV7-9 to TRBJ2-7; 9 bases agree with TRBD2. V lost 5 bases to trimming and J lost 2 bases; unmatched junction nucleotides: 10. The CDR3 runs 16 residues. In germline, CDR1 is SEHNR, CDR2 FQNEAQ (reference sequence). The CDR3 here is CASSPPLAGAAYEQYF. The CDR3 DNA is TGTGCCAGCAGCCCCCCCTTAGCGGGAGCGGCCTACGAGCAGTACTTC.

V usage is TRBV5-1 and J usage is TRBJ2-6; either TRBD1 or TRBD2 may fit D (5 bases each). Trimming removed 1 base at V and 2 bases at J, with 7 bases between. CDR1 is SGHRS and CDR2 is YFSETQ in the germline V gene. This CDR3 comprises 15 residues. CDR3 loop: CASSLRGAGANVLTF. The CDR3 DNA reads TGCGCCAGCAGCTTGAGAGGGGCTGGGGCCAACGTCCTGACTTTC.

In nucleotides, the CDR3 is TGCAGCGTTGTGCTGACCCGGAGCTCCTACGAGCAGTACTTC. This gives the protein CSVVLTRSSYEQYF. This chain links TRBV29-1 with TRBJ2-7; D is uncertain. Trimming pared 4 bases from V and 0 bases from J, leaving 13 bases between. The CDR3 is made up of 14 amino acids. Germline CDR1 reads SQVTM; CDR2 reads ANQGSEA.

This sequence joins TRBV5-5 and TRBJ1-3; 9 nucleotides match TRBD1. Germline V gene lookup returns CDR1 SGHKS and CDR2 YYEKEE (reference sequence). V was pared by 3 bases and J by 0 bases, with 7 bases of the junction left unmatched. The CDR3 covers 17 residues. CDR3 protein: CASSSTGGKGSGNTIYF. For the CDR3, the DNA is TGTGCCAGCAGCTCCACAGGGGGCAAGGGCTCTGGAAACACCATATATTTT.

The CDR3 loop reads CVSYSGTEAFF. Written as DNA, the CDR3 is TGTGTATCGTATAGCGGCACTGAAGCTTTCTTT. V gene TRBV27 combines with J gene TRBJ1-1; D gene uncertain. The length of the CDR3 is 11 residues. Germline CDR1 is MNHEY and CDR2 is SMNVEV (reference sequence).

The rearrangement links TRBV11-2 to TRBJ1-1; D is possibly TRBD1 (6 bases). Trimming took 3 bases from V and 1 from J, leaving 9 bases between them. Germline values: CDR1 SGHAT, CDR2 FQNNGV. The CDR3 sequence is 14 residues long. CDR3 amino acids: CASSFVTGNTEAFF. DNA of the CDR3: TGTGCCAGCAGCTTTGTGACAGGGAACACTGAAGCTTTCTTT.

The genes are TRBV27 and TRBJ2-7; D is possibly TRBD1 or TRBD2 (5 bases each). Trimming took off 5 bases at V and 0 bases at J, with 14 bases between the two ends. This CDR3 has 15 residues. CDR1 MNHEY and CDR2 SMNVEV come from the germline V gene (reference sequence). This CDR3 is CASSPHQGRSYEQYF. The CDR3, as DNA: TGTGCCAGCAGTCCCCACCAGGGACGCTCCTACGAGCAGTACTTC.

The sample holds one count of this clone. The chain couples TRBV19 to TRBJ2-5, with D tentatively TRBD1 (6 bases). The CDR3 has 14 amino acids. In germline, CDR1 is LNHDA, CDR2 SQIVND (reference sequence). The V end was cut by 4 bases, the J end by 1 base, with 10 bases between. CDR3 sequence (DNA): TGTGCCAGTAGTACCCTGGGGGCCCAAGAGACCCAGTACTTC. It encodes CASSTLGAQETQYF.

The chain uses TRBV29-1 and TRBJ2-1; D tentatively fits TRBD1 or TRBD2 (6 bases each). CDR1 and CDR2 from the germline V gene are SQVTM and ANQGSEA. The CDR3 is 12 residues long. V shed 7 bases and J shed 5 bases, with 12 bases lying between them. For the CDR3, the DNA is TGCAGCGCCGGAGGGGGGAACAATGAGCAGTTCTTC. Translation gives CSAGGGNNEQFF.

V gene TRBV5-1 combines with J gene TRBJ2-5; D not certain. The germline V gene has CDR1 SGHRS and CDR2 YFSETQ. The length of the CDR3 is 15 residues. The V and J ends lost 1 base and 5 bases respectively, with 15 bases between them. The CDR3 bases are TGCGCCAGCAGCTTGACCGGGCATCGGATGGAGACCCAGTACTTC. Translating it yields CASSLTGHRMETQYF.

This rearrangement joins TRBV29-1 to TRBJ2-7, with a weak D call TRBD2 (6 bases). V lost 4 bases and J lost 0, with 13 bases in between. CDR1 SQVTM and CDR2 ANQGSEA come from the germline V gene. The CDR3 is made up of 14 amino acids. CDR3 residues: CSVAGTGVSYEQYF. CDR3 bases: TGCAGCGTTGCGGGGACGGGAGTCTCCTACGAGCAGTACTTC.

In DNA, the CDR3 is TGCGCCAGCAGCTCAGAAGAGAGGGAGACCCAGTACTTC. It specifies CASSSEERETQYF. V usage is TRBV4-1 and J usage is TRBJ2-5; D gene uncertain. Per the germline V gene, CDR1 is MGHRA and CDR2 is YSYEKL. V lost 5 bases, J lost 5 bases, and 12 bases lay in between. This CDR3 contains 13 residues.

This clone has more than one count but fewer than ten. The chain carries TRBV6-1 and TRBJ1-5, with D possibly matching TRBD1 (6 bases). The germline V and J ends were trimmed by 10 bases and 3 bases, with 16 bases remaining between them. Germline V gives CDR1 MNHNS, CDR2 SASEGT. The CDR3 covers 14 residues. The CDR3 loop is CATTNRDSNQPQHF. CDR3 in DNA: TGTGCCACCACCAACAGGGATTCCAATCAGCCCCAGCATTTT.

The CDR3 sequence is CAWSIAGGGGNQPQHF. CDR3 nucleotides: TGTGCCTGGAGTATCGCCGGGGGTGGAGGCAATCAGCCCCAGCATTTT. V is TRBV30 and J is TRBJ1-5; D might be TRBD1 (5 bases). Germline V lookup: CDR1 GTSNPN, CDR2 SVGIG (reference sequence). This CDR3 is 16 amino acids long. Trimming removed 2 bases at V and 2 bases at J, with 16 bases between.

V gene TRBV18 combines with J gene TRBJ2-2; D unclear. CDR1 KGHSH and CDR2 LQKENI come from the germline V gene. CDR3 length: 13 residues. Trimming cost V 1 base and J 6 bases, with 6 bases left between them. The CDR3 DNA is TGTGCCAGCTCACCACAGGAGTCCGGGGAGCTGTTTTTT. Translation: CASSPQESGELFF.

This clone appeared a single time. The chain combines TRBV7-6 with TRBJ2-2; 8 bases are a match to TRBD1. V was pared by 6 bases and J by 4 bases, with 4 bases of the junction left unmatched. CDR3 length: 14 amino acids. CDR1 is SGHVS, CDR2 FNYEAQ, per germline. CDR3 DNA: TGTGCCAGCAGAGGACAGGGCTCCACCGGGGAGCTGTTTTTT. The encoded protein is CASRGQGSTGELFF.

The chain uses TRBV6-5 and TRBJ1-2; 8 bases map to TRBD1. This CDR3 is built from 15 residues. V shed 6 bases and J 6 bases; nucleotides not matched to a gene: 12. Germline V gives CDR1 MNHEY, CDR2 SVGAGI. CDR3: CASRTTDRENNGYTF. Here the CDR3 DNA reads TGTGCCAGCAGAACAACGGACAGGGAGAACAATGGCTACACCTTC.

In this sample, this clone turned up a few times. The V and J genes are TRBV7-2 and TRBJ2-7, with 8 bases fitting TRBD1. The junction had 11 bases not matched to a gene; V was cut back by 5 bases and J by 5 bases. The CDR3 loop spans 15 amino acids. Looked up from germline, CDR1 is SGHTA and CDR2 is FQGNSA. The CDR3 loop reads CASSPVRDRGNEQYF. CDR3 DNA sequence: TGTGCCAGCAGCCCGGTGAGAGACAGGGGCAACGAGCAGTACTTC.

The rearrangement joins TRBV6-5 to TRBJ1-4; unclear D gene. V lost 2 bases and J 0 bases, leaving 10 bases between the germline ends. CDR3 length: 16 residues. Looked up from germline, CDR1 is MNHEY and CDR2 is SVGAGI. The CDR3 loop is CASSYVAGPTNEKLFF. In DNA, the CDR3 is TGTGCCAGCAGTTACGTCGCAGGTCCAACTAATGAAAAACTGTTTTTT.

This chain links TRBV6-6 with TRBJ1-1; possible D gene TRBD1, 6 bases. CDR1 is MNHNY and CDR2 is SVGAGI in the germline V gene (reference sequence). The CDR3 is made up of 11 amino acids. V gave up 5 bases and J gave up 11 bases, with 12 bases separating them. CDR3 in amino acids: CASSLRGEAFF. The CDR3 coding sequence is TGTGCCAGCAGTCTCAGGGGTGAGGCTTTCTTT.

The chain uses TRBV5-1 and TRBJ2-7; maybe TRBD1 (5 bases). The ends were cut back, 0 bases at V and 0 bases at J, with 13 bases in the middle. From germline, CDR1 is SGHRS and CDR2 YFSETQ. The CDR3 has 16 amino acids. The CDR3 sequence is CASSLEAGLSSYEQYF. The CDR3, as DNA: TGCGCCAGCAGCTTGGAGGCAGGGTTGAGCTCCTACGAGCAGTACTTC. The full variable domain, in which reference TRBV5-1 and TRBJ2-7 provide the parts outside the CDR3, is KAGVTQTPRYLIKTRGQQVTLSCSPISGHRSVSWYQQTPGQGLQFLFEYFSETQRNKGNFPGRFSGRQFSNSRSEMNVSTLELGDSALYLCASSLEAGLSSYEQYFGPGTRLTVT.

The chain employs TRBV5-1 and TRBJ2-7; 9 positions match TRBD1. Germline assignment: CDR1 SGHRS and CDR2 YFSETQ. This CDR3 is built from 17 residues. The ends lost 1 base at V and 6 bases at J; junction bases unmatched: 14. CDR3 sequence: CASSLPPTGTGMAEQYF. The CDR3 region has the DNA TGCGCCAGCAGCTTGCCCCCGACCGGGACAGGGATGGCCGAGCAGTACTTC.

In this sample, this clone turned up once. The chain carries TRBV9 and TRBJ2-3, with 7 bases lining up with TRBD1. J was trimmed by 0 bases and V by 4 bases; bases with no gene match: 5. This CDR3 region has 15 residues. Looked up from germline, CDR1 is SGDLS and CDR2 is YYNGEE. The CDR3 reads CASSPRDSSTDTQYF. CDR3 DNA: TGTGCCAGCAGCCCGAGGGACAGTAGCACAGATACGCAGTATTTT.

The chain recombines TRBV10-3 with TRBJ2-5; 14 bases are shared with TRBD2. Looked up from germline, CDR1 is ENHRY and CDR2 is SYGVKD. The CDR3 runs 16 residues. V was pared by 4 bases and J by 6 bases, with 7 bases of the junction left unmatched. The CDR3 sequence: CAISGLAGGPAKTQYF. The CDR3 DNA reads TGTGCCATCAGTGGACTAGCGGGAGGGCCGGCAAAGACCCAGTACTTC.

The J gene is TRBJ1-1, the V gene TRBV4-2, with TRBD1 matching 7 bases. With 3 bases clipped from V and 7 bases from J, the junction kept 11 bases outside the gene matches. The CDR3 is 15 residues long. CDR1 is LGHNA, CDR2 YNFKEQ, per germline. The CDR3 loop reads CASSQGDRASIEAFF. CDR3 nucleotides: TGTGCCAGCAGCCAGGGAGACAGGGCCAGCATTGAAGCTTTCTTT.

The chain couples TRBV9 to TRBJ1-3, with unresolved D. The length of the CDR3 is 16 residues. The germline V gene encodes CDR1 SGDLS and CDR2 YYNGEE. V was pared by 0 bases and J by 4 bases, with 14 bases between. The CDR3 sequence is CASSVEVGAGGNTIYF. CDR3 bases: TGTGCCAGCAGCGTAGAAGTGGGCGCGGGGGGAAACACCATATATTTT.

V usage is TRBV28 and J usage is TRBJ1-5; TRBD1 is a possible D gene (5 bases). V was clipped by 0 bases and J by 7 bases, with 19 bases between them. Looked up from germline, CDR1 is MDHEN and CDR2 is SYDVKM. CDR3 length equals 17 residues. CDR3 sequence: CASSLWRGSAPGQPQHF. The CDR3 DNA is TGTGCCAGCAGTTTATGGAGGGGAAGCGCCCCGGGGCAGCCCCAGCATTTT.

CDR3 sequence: CASSSSAYNSPLHF. The CDR3 DNA sequence: TGTGCCAGCAGTTCCTCGGCGTATAATTCACCCCTCCACTTT. The rearrangement joins TRBV6-5 to TRBJ1-6; the D is unclear. The germline gives CDR1 MNHEY, CDR2 SVGAGI. V lost 4 bases to trimming and J lost 4 bases, with 8 bases between them. This CDR3 is built from 14 residues.